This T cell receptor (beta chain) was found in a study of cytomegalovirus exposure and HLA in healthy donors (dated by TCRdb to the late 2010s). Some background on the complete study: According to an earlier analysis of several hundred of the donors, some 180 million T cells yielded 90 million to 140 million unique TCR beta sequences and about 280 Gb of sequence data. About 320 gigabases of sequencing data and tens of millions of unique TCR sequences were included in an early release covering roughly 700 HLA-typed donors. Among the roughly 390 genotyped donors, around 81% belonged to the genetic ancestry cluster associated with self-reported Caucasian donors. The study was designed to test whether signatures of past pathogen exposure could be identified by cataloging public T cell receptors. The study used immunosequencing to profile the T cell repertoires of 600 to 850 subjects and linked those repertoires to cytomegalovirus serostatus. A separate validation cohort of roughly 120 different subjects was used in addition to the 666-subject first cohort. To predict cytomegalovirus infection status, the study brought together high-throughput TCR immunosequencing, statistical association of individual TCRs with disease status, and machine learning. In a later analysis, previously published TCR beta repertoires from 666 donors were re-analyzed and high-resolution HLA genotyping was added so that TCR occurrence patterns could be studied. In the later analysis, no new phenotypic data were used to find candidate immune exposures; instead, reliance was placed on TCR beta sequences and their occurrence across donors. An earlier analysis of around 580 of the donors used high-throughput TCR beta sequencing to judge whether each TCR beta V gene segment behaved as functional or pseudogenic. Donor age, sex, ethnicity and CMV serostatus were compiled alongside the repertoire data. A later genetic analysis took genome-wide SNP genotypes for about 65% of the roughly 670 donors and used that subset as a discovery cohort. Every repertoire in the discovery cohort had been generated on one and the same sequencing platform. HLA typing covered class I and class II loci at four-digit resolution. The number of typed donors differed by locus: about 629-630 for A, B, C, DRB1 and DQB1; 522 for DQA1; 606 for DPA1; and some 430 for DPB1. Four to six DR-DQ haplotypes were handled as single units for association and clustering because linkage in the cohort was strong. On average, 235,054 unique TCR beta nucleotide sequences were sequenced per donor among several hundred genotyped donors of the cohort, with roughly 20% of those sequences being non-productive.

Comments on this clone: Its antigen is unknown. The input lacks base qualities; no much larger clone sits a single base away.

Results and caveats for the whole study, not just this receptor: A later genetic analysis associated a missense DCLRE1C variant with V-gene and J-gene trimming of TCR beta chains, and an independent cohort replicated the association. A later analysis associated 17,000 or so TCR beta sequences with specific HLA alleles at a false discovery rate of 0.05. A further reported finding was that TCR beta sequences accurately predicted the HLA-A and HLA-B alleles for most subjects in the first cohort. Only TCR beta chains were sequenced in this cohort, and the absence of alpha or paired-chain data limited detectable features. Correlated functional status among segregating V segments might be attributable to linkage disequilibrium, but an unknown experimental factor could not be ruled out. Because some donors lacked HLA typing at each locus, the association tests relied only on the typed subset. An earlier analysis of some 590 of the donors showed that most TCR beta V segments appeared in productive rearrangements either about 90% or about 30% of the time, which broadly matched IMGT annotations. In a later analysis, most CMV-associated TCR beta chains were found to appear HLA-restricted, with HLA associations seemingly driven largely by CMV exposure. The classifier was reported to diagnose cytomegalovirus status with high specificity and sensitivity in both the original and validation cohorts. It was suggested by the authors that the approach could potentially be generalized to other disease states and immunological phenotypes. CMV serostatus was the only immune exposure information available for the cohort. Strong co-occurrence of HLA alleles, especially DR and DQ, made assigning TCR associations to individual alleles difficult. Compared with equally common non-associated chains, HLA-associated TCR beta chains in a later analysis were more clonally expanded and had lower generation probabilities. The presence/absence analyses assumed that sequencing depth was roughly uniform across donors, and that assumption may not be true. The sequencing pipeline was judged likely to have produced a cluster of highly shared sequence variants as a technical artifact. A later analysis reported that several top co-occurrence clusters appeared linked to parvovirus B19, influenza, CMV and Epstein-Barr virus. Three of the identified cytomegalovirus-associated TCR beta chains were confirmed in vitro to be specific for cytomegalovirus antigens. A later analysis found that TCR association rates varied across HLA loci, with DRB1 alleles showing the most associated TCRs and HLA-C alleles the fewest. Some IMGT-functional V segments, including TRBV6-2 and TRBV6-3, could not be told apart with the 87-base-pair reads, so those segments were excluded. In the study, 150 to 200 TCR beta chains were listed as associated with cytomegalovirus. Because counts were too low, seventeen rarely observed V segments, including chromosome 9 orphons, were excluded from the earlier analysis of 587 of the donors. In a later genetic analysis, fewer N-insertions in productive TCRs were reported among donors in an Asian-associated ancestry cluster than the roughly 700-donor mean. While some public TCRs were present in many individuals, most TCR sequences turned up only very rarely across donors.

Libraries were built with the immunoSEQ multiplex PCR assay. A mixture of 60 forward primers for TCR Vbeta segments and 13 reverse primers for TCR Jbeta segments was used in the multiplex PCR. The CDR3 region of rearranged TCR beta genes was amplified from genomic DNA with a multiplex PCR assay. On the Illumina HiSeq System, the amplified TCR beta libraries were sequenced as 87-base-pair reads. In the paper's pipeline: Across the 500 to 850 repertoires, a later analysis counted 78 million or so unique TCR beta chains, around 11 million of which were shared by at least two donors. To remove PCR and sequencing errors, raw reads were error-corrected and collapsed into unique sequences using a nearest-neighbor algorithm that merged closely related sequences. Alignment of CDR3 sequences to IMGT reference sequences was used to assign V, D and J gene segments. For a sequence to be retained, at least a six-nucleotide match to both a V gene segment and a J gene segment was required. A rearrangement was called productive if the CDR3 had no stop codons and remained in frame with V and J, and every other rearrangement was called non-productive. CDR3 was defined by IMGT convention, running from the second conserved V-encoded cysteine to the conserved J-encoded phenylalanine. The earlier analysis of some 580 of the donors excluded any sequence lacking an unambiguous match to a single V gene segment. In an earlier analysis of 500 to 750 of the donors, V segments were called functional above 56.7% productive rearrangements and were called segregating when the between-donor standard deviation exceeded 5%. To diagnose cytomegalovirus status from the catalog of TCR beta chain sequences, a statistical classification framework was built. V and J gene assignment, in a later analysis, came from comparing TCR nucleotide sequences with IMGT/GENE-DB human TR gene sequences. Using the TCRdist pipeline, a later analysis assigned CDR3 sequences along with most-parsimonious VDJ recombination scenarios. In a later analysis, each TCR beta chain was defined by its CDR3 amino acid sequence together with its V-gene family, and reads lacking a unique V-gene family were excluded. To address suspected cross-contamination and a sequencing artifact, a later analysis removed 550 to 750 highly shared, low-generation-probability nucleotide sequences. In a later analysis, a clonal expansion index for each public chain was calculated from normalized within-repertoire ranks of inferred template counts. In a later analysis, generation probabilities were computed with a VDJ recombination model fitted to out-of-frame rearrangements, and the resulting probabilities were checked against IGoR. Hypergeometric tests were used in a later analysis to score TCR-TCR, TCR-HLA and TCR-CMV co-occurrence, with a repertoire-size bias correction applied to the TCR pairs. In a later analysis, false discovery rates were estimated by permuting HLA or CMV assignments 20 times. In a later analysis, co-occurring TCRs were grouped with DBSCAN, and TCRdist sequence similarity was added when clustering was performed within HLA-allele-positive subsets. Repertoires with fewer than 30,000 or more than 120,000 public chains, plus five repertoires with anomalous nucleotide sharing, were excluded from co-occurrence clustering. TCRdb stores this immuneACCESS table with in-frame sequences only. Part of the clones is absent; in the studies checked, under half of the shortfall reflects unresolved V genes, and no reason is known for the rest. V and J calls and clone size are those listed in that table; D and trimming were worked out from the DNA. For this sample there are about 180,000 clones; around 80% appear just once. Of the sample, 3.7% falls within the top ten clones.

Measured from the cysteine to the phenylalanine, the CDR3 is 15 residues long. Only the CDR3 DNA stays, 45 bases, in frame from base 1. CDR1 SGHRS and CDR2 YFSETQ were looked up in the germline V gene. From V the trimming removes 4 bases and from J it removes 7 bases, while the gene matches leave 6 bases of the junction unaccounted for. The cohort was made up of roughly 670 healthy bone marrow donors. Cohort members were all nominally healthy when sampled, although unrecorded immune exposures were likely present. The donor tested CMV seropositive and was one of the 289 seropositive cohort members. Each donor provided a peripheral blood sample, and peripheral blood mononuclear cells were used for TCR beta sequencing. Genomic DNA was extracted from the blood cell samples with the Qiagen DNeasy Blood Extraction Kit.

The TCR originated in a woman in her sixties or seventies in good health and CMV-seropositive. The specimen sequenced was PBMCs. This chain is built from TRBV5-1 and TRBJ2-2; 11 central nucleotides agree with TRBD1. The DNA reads TGCGCCAGCAGCATAGGACAGGGGGCGATCGGGGAGCTGTTTTTT. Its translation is CASSIGQGAIGELFF.